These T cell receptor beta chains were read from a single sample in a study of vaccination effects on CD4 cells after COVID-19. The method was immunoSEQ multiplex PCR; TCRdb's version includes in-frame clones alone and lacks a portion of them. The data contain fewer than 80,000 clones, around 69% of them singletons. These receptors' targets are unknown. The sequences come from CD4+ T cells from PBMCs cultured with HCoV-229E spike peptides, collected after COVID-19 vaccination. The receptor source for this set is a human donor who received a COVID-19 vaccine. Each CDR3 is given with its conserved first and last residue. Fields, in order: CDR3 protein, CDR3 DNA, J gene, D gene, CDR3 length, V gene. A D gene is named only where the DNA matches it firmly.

cdr3_aa: CASSLAGETYNEQFF
cdr3_nt: TGCGCCAGCAGCTTGGCCGGAGAAACCTACAATGAGCAGTTCTTC
j_call: TRBJ2-1
d_call: NA
cdr3_length: 15
v_call: TRBV5-1

cdr3_aa: CASSDNRAQYF
cdr3_nt: TGTGCCAGCAGTGATAACAGAGCGCAGTATTTT
j_call: TRBJ2-3
d_call: NA
cdr3_length: 11
v_call: TRBV6-1

cdr3_aa: CASSLELNYGYTF
cdr3_nt: TGCGCCAGCAGCTTGGAACTCAACTATGGCTACACCTTC
j_call: TRBJ1-2
d_call: NA
cdr3_length: 13
v_call: TRBV5-1

cdr3_aa: CASSLDRALRAQYF
cdr3_nt: TGTGCCAGTTCTCTAGACCGGGCCCTCCGTGCCCAGTACTTC
j_call: TRBJ2-5
d_call: NA
cdr3_length: 14
v_call: TRBV19

cdr3_aa: CASSSVKGSGANVLTF
cdr3_nt: TGTGCCAGCAGCTCCGTGAAGGGCTCTGGGGCCAACGTCCTGACTTTC
j_call: TRBJ2-6
d_call: NA
cdr3_length: 16
v_call: TRBV11-2

cdr3_aa: CASRTSGGSDTQYF
cdr3_nt: TGTGCCAGCAGGACTAGCGGGGGGTCAGATACGCAGTATTTT
j_call: TRBJ2-3
d_call: TRBD2
cdr3_length: 14
v_call: TRBV7-9

cdr3_aa: CASSLRRLGTDTQYF
cdr3_nt: TGTGCCAGCAGCTTAAGAAGGCTGGGCACAGATACGCAGTATTTT
j_call: TRBJ2-3
d_call: NA
cdr3_length: 15
v_call: TRBV7-3

cdr3_aa: CASSLSGSSNQPQHF
cdr3_nt: TGTGCCAGCAGCTTATCCGGATCTAGCAATCAGCCCCAGCATTTT
j_call: TRBJ1-5
d_call: NA
cdr3_length: 15
v_call: TRBV11-3

cdr3_aa: CASSQDQGGQGFRETQYF
cdr3_nt: TGCGCCAGCAGCCAAGATCAAGGGGGACAGGGTTTTAGGGAGACCCAGTACTTC
j_call: TRBJ2-5
d_call: TRBD1
cdr3_length: 18
v_call: TRBV4-1

cdr3_aa: CATSDAVTDTQYF
cdr3_nt: TGTGCCACCAGTGACGCGGTTACAGATACGCAGTATTTT
j_call: TRBJ2-3
d_call: NA
cdr3_length: 13
v_call: TRBV24-1